This T cell receptor (beta chain) was profiled in a study of T cells in Graves' hyperthyroidism and ophthalmopathy. Findings of the study overall: A model of 13 V-J pairs discriminated ophthalmopathy from stable hyperthyroidism. Ophthalmopathy was model-predicted a median approximately 6.9 months pre-onset. Most clonotypes that expanded in the thyroid above 0.001 also showed up in blood.

Amplified TCR beta CDR3 regions came from RNA transcripts. Carried out on the TCR CDR3, a first-round RT-PCR used the HTBI primer set. In TCRdb, the multiplex PCR reads were re-called with MiXCR into one record per CDR3 protein. The sample has nearly 110,000 distinct CDR3 sequences, 15% to 20% seen once; the top ten hold under 45%. At least ten counts were recorded for this clonotype. Antigen specificity is unknown. This clonotype originated in a woman aged 45 to 65 with Graves' hyperthyroidism. The specimen sequenced was blood.

CDR3 protein: CASSISGLTRGNSPLHF. The CDR3 DNA sequence: TGTGCCAGTAGTATTTCGGGCCTCACCCGAGGGAATTCACCCCTCCACTTT. The chain employs TRBV19 and TRBJ1-6, with D hard to call. V gave up 3 bases and J gave up 7 bases, with 19 bases separating them. CDR1 is LNHDA, CDR2 SQIVND, per germline (reference sequence). The CDR3 contains 17 residues.